The next 27 T cell receptor beta chains were all read from a single sample in a study of CD8 T cells in ankylosing spondylitis. TCRdb re-called the 5' RACE reads with MiXCR, one entry per CDR3 protein. The sample shows more than 300,000 distinct CDR3 sequences, 9.5% to 13% of them seen only once. The sample taken for sequencing was blood, either unsorted or a sorted T cell fraction (not recorded which). The receptor source for this set is a female donor with ankylosing spondylitis or in good health (not recorded which).

The sample holds a few counts of this clonotype. This sequence joins TRBV7-2 and TRBJ2-7; 8 positions match TRBD2. Germline V gives CDR1 SGHTA, CDR2 FQGNSA. Trimming removed 5 bases from V and 2 bases from J; junction bases left unmatched: 8. CDR3 length: 15 amino acids. DNA of the CDR3: TGTGCCAGCAGCCGAGCGGGGGAGAATCCCTACGAGCAGTACTTC. Protein: CASSRAGENPYEQYF.

This clonotype was seen ten or more times. The genes are TRBV5-1 and TRBJ2-1; 8 bases are shared with TRBD1. The CDR3 totals 15 residues. The V and J ends lost 2 bases and 3 bases, in that order; junction bases with no gene match: 4. Germline assignment: CDR1 SGHRS and CDR2 YFSETQ. The CDR3, as DNA: TGCGCCAGCAGCTTTCAGGGGGCAGACTACAATGAGCAGTTCTTC. This sequence encodes CASSFQGADYNEQFF.

This clonotype was counted ten times or more. The V and J genes are TRBV20-1 and TRBJ2-3; TRBD2 matches at 8 bases. Per the germline V gene, CDR1 is DFQATT and CDR2 is SNEGSKA (reference sequence). The length of the CDR3 is 13 residues. Unmatched junction bases numbered 4, after V lost 2 bases and J lost 6 bases. The CDR3 coding sequence is TGCAGTGCTAGAAGTAGCGGGAAGGATACGCAGTATTTT. It encodes CSARSSGKDTQYF.

J is TRBJ2-1 and V is TRBV5-1, with D perhaps being TRBD1 or TRBD2 (5 bases each). Germline loops: CDR1 SGHRS, CDR2 YFSETQ. Between the trimmed V and J ends, which lost 2 bases and 4 bases, there was a span of 19 bases. This CDR3 has 17 amino acids. Here the CDR3 reads CASSFSRSGRAYNEQFF. For the CDR3, the DNA is TGCGCCAGCAGCTTTTCCCGATCGGGACGTGCTTACAATGAGCAGTTCTTC.

Here the CDR3 reads CASSSPDNPTGYGLYEQYF. The CDR3 DNA reads as TGCGCCAGCAGCTCCCCCGACAACCCGACAGGATACGGTCTCTACGAGCAGTACTTC. V gene TRBV5-1 combines with J gene TRBJ2-7; D might be TRBD1 (6 bases). Trimming removed 3 bases at V and 3 bases at J, with 28 bases between. Germline V CDR1 and CDR2: SGHRS, YFSETQ. CDR3 length: 19 amino acids.

Many counts were recorded for this clonotype. V is TRBV10-3 and J is TRBJ2-7, with 8 bases aligning to TRBD2. The CDR3 has 15 amino acids. With 3 bases clipped from V and 3 bases from J, the junction kept 7 bases outside the gene matches. Germline V CDR1 and CDR2: ENHRY, SYGVKD. The CDR3 reads CAISDLSGASYEQYF. The CDR3 DNA reads as TGTGCCATCAGTGACCTTAGCGGGGCGAGCTACGAGCAGTACTTC.

This clonotype was seen ten or more times. The chain links TRBV10-3 to TRBJ1-6, with no clear D. Deletions cut 5 bases from V and 0 bases from J, with 17 bases between. The germline CDR1 and CDR2 sequences are ENHRY and SYGVKD. The CDR3 covers 18 residues. The CDR3 region is CAISPGGPSSSYNSPLHF. The CDR3 DNA reads as TGTGCCATCAGTCCGGGAGGTCCTTCGTCCTCCTATAATTCACCCCTCCACTTT.

This clonotype was picked up many times. This chain joins TRBV20-1 and TRBJ2-7; no firm D call. Germline-derived CDR1 and CDR2 are DFQATT and SNEGSKA (reference sequence). The germline V and J ends were trimmed by 7 bases and 3 bases, with 10 bases remaining between them. The CDR3 is 11 amino acids. This chain's CDR3 is CSGGTIYEQYF. The DNA of the CDR3 is TGCAGTGGGGGAACGATCTACGAGCAGTACTTC.

The sample holds many counts of this clonotype. The V and J genes are TRBV7-9 and TRBJ1-1; D might be TRBD1 (6 bases). Germline V lookup: CDR1 SEHNR, CDR2 FQNEAQ (reference sequence). The CDR3 has 12 amino acids. The ends were cut back, 5 bases at V and 10 bases at J, with 14 bases in the middle. The CDR3 reads CASSLMDSRAFF. The CDR3 DNA is TGTGCCAGCAGCCTAATGGACAGTAGAGCTTTCTTT. Combining the CDR3 with reference TRBV7-9 and TRBJ1-1 gives the whole variable domain DTGVSQNPRHKITKRGQNVTFRCDPISEHNRLYWYRQTLGQGPEFLTYFQNEAQLEKSRLLSDRFSAERPKGSFSTLEIQRTEQGDSAMYLCASSLMDSRAFFGQGTRLTVV.

The V call is TRBV5-5, the J call TRBJ2-7; 8 bases agree with TRBD1. There are 17 residues in the CDR3. CDR1 and CDR2 from the germline V gene are SGHKS and YYEKEE (reference sequence). V lost 4 bases and J lost 1; bases outside the gene matches: 13. The CDR3 nucleotides are TGTGCCAGCAGCGTAAGATTCCAGGGGGCAGGTTCCTACGAGCAGTACTTC. It yields the protein CASSVRFQGAGSYEQYF.

This clonotype has a handful of counts. The J gene is TRBJ2-1, the V gene TRBV6-2 or TRBV6-3; possible D gene TRBD1, 5 bases. Germline CDR1 reads MNHEY; CDR2 reads SVGEGT. V was trimmed by 6 bases and J by 7 bases, leaving 16 bases between them. The CDR3 sequence is 14 residues long. CDR3 region: CASRSGPLRNEQFF. CDR3 DNA: TGTGCCAGCAGATCAGGGCCACTAAGAAATGAGCAGTTCTTC.

About this clonotype itself: Germline and junction disagree at one end, which may indicate a read error. This chain links TRBV29-1 with TRBJ1-3; 7 positions agree with TRBD1. The germline V gene has CDR1 SQVTM and CDR2 ANQGSEA. The CDR3 contains 13 residues. The CDR3 coding sequence is TGCAGCGTTACGACAGGGTCGGTACACACCATATCTTTT. Its translation is CSVTTGSVHTISF.

This clonotype was observed a few times. The rearrangement uses TRBV20-1 and TRBJ2-6, with D perhaps TRBD1 (6 bases). V was clipped by 4 bases and J by 0 bases, with 16 bases between them. The CDR3 sequence is 17 residues long. Germline-derived CDR1 and CDR2 are DFQATT and SNEGSKA (reference sequence). CDR3 sequence reads: CSATTPGHPSGANVLTF. CDR3 sequence (DNA): TGCAGTGCTACCACCCCGGGACACCCCTCTGGGGCCAACGTCCTGACTTTC.

About this clonotype itself: The junction does not match germline at one end; this may be a read error. The chain combines TRBV20-1 with TRBJ2-6, with D perhaps matching TRBD1 (6 bases). CDR3 length: 13 amino acids. CDR1 is DFQATT, CDR2 SNEGSKA, per germline (reference sequence). CDR3 DNA sequence: TGCAGTGCTCGACAGGCTGGGGCCAACGTCCTGTCTTTC. This codes for CSARQAGANVLSF.

The V gene is TRBV12-5, the J gene TRBJ2-5, with unresolved D. V was clipped by 5 bases and J by 4 bases, with 11 bases between them. The CDR3 totals 13 residues. CDR1 and CDR2 from the germline V gene are LGHNT and FRNRAP. Here the CDR3 reads CASGPQTGETQYF. DNA of the CDR3: TGTGCTAGTGGTCCCCAGACGGGAGAGACCCAGTACTTC.

The chain couples TRBV2 to TRBJ2-7; 10 bases are a match to TRBD1. Germline values: CDR1 SNHLY, CDR2 FYNNEI. This CDR3 region has 14 residues. Trimming took 9 bases from V and 0 from J; bases not matched to a gene: 5. The CDR3 coding sequence is TGTGCCAGTATGGGACAGGGGTTCTCCTACGAGCAGTACTTC. Translated: CASMGQGFSYEQYF.

The sample holds many counts of this clonotype. The chain links TRBV5-5 to TRBJ1-1; no clear D. The CDR3 is 14 amino acids. V lost 4 bases and J 6 bases, leaving 16 bases between the germline ends. Germline V gives CDR1 SGHKS, CDR2 YYEKEE (reference sequence). The CDR3 spells CASSLPGTYAEAFF. CDR3 coding DNA: TGTGCCAGCAGCCTCCCGGGTACCTATGCTGAAGCTTTCTTT.

This clonotype was picked up many times. This chain uses TRBV20-1 with TRBJ1-2, with D possibly TRBD1 on 6 matching bases. CDR3 length equals 13 residues. The ends were cut back, 2 bases at V and 8 bases at J, with 15 bases in the middle. Germline lookup yields CDR1 DFQATT and CDR2 SNEGSKA (reference sequence). The CDR3 loop is CSARPQGVGGYTF. DNA for the CDR3: TGCAGTGCTAGACCACAGGGTGTGGGCGGCTACACCTTC.

This clonotype was found many times. The chain employs TRBV6-2 or TRBV6-3 and TRBJ2-2; tentatively, D is TRBD1 (6 bases). Trimming took off 7 bases at V and 1 base at J, with 13 bases between the two ends. Looked up from germline, CDR1 is MNHEY and CDR2 is SVGEGT. The length of the CDR3 is 15 residues. This CDR3 is CASNPQGLNTGELFF. The CDR3 DNA is TGTGCCAGCAACCCACAGGGTTTGAACACCGGGGAGCTGTTTTTT.

This clonotype was counted between two and nine times. The chain joins TRBV5-1 to TRBJ2-2, with D uncertain. This CDR3 is built from 16 residues. V was cut by 1 base and J by 0 bases, with 10 bases left in between. Germline CDR1 reads SGHRS; CDR2 reads YFSETQ. CDR3 nucleotides: TGCGCCAGCAGCTTGAAGGGATCGGCGAACACCGGGGAGCTGTTTTTT. Protein sequence: CASSLKGSANTGELFF.

A note on this clonotype: A much larger clone is a single base away; this may be a read error. This CDR3 is missing its conserved last phenylalanine or tryptophan, likely due to a read error. This chain joins TRBV20-1 and TRBJ2-3; D may be TRBD2 (5 bases). The CDR3 contains 12 residues. The germline V gene encodes CDR1 DFQATT and CDR2 SNEGSKA (reference sequence). DNA for the CDR3: TGCAGCGGCGGGTCTAGCACAGATACGCAGTATTTA. Translation: CSGGSSTDTQYL.

This clonotype was recorded at least ten times. This sequence joins TRBV10-3 and TRBJ1-2, with D tentatively TRBD1 (6 bases). Germline values: CDR1 ENHRY, CDR2 SYGVKD. The CDR3 sequence is 14 residues long. Trimming took 8 bases from V and 8 from J, leaving 21 bases between them. CDR3 region: CAILQDRGLLGYTF. CDR3 nucleotide sequence: TGTGCCATCCTTCAGGACCGGGGGCTGTTGGGCTACACCTTC.

The V gene is TRBV5-1, the J gene TRBJ1-4; 7 positions match TRBD1. Germline CDR1 SGHRS, CDR2 YFSETQ. The V and J ends lost 4 bases and 4 bases, in that order; junction bases with no gene match: 10. This CDR3 has 16 amino acids. Here the CDR3 DNA reads TGCGCCAGCAGCCCCGGGACAGCCTCGGGTAATGAAAAACTGTTTTTT. Its translation: CASSPGTASGNEKLFF.

At least ten counts were recorded for this clonotype. CDR3 sequence (DNA): TGCAGTGCTAGGGTTGGACTAGCGGGGGGCCCCTACCAAGAGACCCAGTACTTC. It specifies CSARVGLAGGPYQETQYF. J is TRBJ2-5 and V is TRBV20-1; 14 bases are shared with TRBD2. CDR1 is DFQATT, CDR2 SNEGSKA, per germline (reference sequence). V gave up 3 bases and J gave up 0 bases; unmatched junction bases: 9. The CDR3 has 18 amino acids.

This clonotype was seen many times. The J gene is TRBJ2-2, the V gene TRBV5-1, with no clear D. The V gene lost 4 bases and the J gene lost 4 bases, with 14 bases spanning the gap. The CDR3 extends over 15 amino acids. CDR1 and CDR2 (germline): SGHRS, YFSETQ. This CDR3 reads CASSPLIPATGELFF. In DNA, the CDR3 is TGCGCCAGCAGCCCCTTAATTCCAGCCACCGGGGAGCTGTTTTTT.

The table lists this clonotype with a few counts. The rearrangement links TRBV7-8 to TRBJ1-2; D gene uncertain. Germline assignment: CDR1 SGHVS and CDR2 FQNEAQ. V was shortened by 1 base and J by 4 bases, with 7 bases between the two germline ends. This CDR3 has 13 residues. CDR3 DNA sequence: TGTGCCAGCAGCTTAGAAGGAGCCTATGGCTACACCTTC. Translated: CASSLEGAYGYTF.

This clonotype came up a few times. This chain joins TRBV11-2 and TRBJ2-2, with 11 bases matching TRBD2. CDR1 and CDR2 (germline): SGHAT, FQNNGV. V lost 3 bases, J lost 6 bases, and 6 bases stayed unmatched. The CDR3 length is 16 residues. For the CDR3, the DNA is TGTGCCAGCAGCTTGTTATCACTAGCGGGGGCCGGGGAGCTGTTTTTT. This sequence encodes CASSLLSLAGAGELFF.